A selection of T cell receptor beta chains follows, all from one sample in a study of blood T cells in healthy people across ages. One entry per CDR3 protein, called by TCRdb with MiXCR from the 5' RACE reads. The sample lists some 1.5 million distinct CDR3 sequences, roughly 30% occurring once. The sample was blood. These receptors were taken from a woman aged 25 to 39 in good health. Both conserved end residues are part of each CDR3. The order of the fields is D gene, V gene, J gene, clone size, CDR3 DNA, CDR3 protein. The D gene is left open where the match is weak. Clone sizes are given selectively: once, few, many, or a class where the clone is expanded.

D gene: .; V gene: TRBV28; J gene: TRBJ1-1; clone size: .; CDR3 DNA: TGTGCCAGCAGCCAAATGGGAGTTTACACTGAAGCTTTCTTT; CDR3 protein: CASSQMGVYTEAFF
D gene: TRBD2; V gene: TRBV7-3; J gene: TRBJ2-3; clone size: .; CDR3 DNA: TGTGCCAGCAGCCGGGGGGGAAGCACAGATATGCAGTATTTT; CDR3 protein: CASSRGGSTDMQYF
D gene: .; V gene: TRBV10-3; J gene: TRBJ1-2; clone size: many; CDR3 DNA: TGTGCCATCAGTGAGGAGGAGGACTATGGCTACACCTTC; CDR3 protein: CAISEEEDYGYTF
D gene: .; V gene: TRBV5-1; J gene: TRBJ1-1; clone size: few; CDR3 DNA: TGCGCCAGCAGCTTAAATGGTCAGAACACTGAAGCTTTCTTT; CDR3 protein: CASSLNGQNTEAFF
D gene: .; V gene: TRBV2; J gene: TRBJ1-2; clone size: few; CDR3 DNA: TGTGCCAGCAAGAGGGACTACTATGGCTACACCTTC; CDR3 protein: CASKRDYYGYTF
D gene: .; V gene: TRBV5-6; J gene: TRBJ1-2; clone size: few; CDR3 DNA: TGTGCCAGCAGCTTTGTGGTTTCCCCGTACTATGGCTACACCTTC; CDR3 protein: CASSFVVSPYYGYTF
D gene: .; V gene: TRBV27; J gene: TRBJ2-7; clone size: .; CDR3 DNA: TGTGCCAGCAGTCAAGTAGACGGTTACGAGCAGTACTTC; CDR3 protein: CASSQVDGYEQYF
D gene: .; V gene: TRBV7-2; J gene: TRBJ1-1; clone size: few; CDR3 DNA: TGTGCCAGCAGCTTATATCCCTTCAACACTGAAGCTTTCTTT; CDR3 protein: CASSLYPFNTEAFF
D gene: TRBD1; V gene: TRBV27; J gene: TRBJ2-7; clone size: many; CDR3 DNA: TGTGCCAGCAGTGAGAGAGCCGGGACAGGGAATTACGAGCAGTACTTC; CDR3 protein: CASSERAGTGNYEQYF
D gene: .; V gene: TRBV29-1; J gene: TRBJ2-1; clone size: many; CDR3 DNA: TGCAGCGTAATGGCAACCAATGAGCAGTTCTTC; CDR3 protein: CSVMATNEQFF
D gene: .; V gene: TRBV10-2; J gene: TRBJ2-5; clone size: .; CDR3 DNA: TGCGCCAGCAGTGGTTTAGGGACCGTGGAAGAGACCCAGTACTTC; CDR3 protein: CASSGLGTVEETQYF
D gene: .; V gene: TRBV6-5; J gene: TRBJ1-2; clone size: .; CDR3 DNA: TGTGCCATCGGGTTGGGGAACTATGGCTACACCTTC; CDR3 protein: CAIGLGNYGYTF
D gene: .; V gene: TRBV5-1; J gene: TRBJ2-4; clone size: .; CDR3 DNA: TGCGCCAGCAGCCCGGACAGCCCGGCGGCCAAAAACATTCAGTACTTC; CDR3 protein: CASSPDSPAAKNIQYF
D gene: .; V gene: TRBV11-2; J gene: TRBJ2-3; clone size: .; CDR3 DNA: TGTGCCAGCAGCCCCCCGGAGGTGGGGAGCTACACAGATACGCAGTATTTT; CDR3 protein: CASSPPEVGSYTDTQYF
D gene: .; V gene: TRBV20-1; J gene: TRBJ1-2; clone size: .; CDR3 DNA: TGCAGTGCTAGAGATGTTGCGGGGCCGGTCTATGGCTACACCTTC; CDR3 protein: CSARDVAGPVYGYTF
D gene: .; V gene: TRBV20-1; J gene: TRBJ2-3; clone size: .; CDR3 DNA: TGCAGTGCCCTAACCCCAGGCCTCGGGCGAGATACGCAGTATTTT; CDR3 protein: CSALTPGLGRDTQYF
D gene: .; V gene: TRBV4-2; J gene: TRBJ2-4; clone size: few; CDR3 DNA: TGTGCCAGCAGCCAGCTGATGGCGGGGTTGGCCATTCAGTACTTC; CDR3 protein: CASSQLMAGLAIQYF
D gene: TRBD2; V gene: TRBV10-2; J gene: TRBJ2-7; clone size: many; CDR3 DNA: TGCGCCAGCGCACTAGCGGTGGGCTCCTACGAGCAGTACTTC; CDR3 protein: CASALAVGSYEQYF
D gene: .; V gene: TRBV3-1; J gene: TRBJ1-2; clone size: many; CDR3 DNA: TGCGCCAGCAGTCAGGGCTATGGCTACACCTTC; CDR3 protein: CASSQGYGYTF
D gene: .; V gene: TRBV7-6; J gene: TRBJ2-3; clone size: .; CDR3 DNA: TGTGCCAGCAGTTTAGAGCGGCTAGCGAGAGGGACAGATACGCAGTATTTT; CDR3 protein: CASSLERLARGTDTQYF
D gene: .; V gene: TRBV15; J gene: TRBJ1-1; clone size: .; CDR3 DNA: TGTGCCACTAAGCTTCCAGCGAACACTGAAGCTTTCTTT; CDR3 protein: CATKLPANTEAFF
D gene: .; V gene: TRBV10-3; J gene: TRBJ1-5; clone size: once; CDR3 DNA: TGTGCCACACTAGGCAGAGAGAATCAGCCCCAGCATTTT; CDR3 protein: CATLGRENQPQHF
D gene: .; V gene: TRBV7-9; J gene: TRBJ1-1; clone size: .; CDR3 DNA: TGTGCCAGCATCTCGGGCAGGGTGACTGAAGCTTTCTTT; CDR3 protein: CASISGRVTEAFF
D gene: .; V gene: TRBV29-1; J gene: TRBJ2-1; clone size: .; CDR3 DNA: TGCAGCGTTACGTCCCTACAGGGCGAAGAGACCCAGTTCTTC; CDR3 protein: CSVTSLQGEETQFF
D gene: .; V gene: TRBV10-2; J gene: TRBJ2-1; clone size: few; CDR3 DNA: TGCGCCAGCGGGATGGATTATAATGAGCAGTTCTTC; CDR3 protein: CASGMDYNEQFF
D gene: TRBD1; V gene: TRBV24-1; J gene: TRBJ2-3; clone size: few; CDR3 DNA: TGTGCCACCAGTGACCCAGACCCGGGACAGGGTGTCGATACGCAGTATTTT; CDR3 protein: CATSDPDPGQGVDTQYF
D gene: TRBD1; V gene: TRBV28; J gene: TRBJ2-7; clone size: many; CDR3 DNA: TGTGCCAGCAGGGAATGGACAGGGGGAATTTCCTACGAGCAGTACTTC; CDR3 protein: CASREWTGGISYEQYF
D gene: .; V gene: TRBV7-2; J gene: TRBJ2-7; clone size: .; CDR3 DNA: TGTGCCAGCAGCTTACAGGGTTCGCGGGCGGGCGAGCAGTACTTC; CDR3 protein: CASSLQGSRAGEQYF
D gene: .; V gene: TRBV6-6; J gene: TRBJ1-6; clone size: .; CDR3 DNA: TGTGCCAGCCCGGCAGGGAAGCCCTATAATTCACCCCTCCACTTT; CDR3 protein: CASPAGKPYNSPLHF
D gene: .; V gene: TRBV15; J gene: TRBJ2-1; clone size: few; CDR3 DNA: TGTGCCACCAGCAGCGCTGTGGGGCCCCGAGAGCAGTTCTTC; CDR3 protein: CATSSAVGPREQFF
D gene: .; V gene: TRBV18; J gene: TRBJ1-6; clone size: .; CDR3 DNA: TGTGCCAGCTCACCCTCAAGGGATTCACCCCTCCACTTT; CDR3 protein: CASSPSRDSPLHF
D gene: TRBD2; V gene: TRBV6-6; J gene: TRBJ2-3; clone size: .; CDR3 DNA: TGTGCCAGCAGTTACACCGGACTAGCGGGGCGCACAGATACGCAGTATTTT; CDR3 protein: CASSYTGLAGRTDTQYF
D gene: .; V gene: TRBV18; J gene: TRBJ1-6; clone size: .; CDR3 DNA: TGTGCCAGCTCCGGGGGCGGACGTTCACCCCTCCACTTT; CDR3 protein: CASSGGGRSPLHF
D gene: TRBD1; V gene: TRBV5-5; J gene: TRBJ1-5; clone size: few; CDR3 DNA: TGTGCCAGCAGCTTGGCTGGACAGGAGAATCAGCCCCAGCATTTT; CDR3 protein: CASSLAGQENQPQHF
D gene: .; V gene: TRBV6-5; J gene: TRBJ1-4; clone size: few; CDR3 DNA: TGTGCCAGCAGTTACTCGGGTAGAGGTACTGAAAAACTGTTTTTT; CDR3 protein: CASSYSGRGTEKLFF
D gene: TRBD1; V gene: TRBV12-3/TRBV12-4; J gene: TRBJ2-1; clone size: .; CDR3 DNA: TGTGCCAGCAGTTTAGGTGACAGGGCCCAAGGGGGGCAGTTCTTC; CDR3 protein: CASSLGDRAQGGQFF
D gene: .; V gene: TRBV5-1; J gene: TRBJ1-6; clone size: few; CDR3 DNA: TGCGCCAGCAGCCCGGCGTGGTCGGGCTTAAATTCACCCCTCCACTTT; CDR3 protein: CASSPAWSGLNSPLHF
D gene: .; V gene: TRBV3-1; J gene: TRBJ1-2; clone size: .; CDR3 DNA: TGTGCCAGCAGCCAAGAGCTCGGATGGGACGGCTACACCTTC; CDR3 protein: CASSQELGWDGYTF
D gene: TRBD1; V gene: TRBV2; J gene: TRBJ2-7; clone size: few; CDR3 DNA: TGTACCAGCAGTGAAGAGACAGGGATTACGGGCGAGCAGTACTTC; CDR3 protein: CTSSEETGITGEQYF
D gene: .; V gene: TRBV7-2; J gene: TRBJ2-7; clone size: .; CDR3 DNA: TGTGCCAGCGGCCTAGGTGGGAGCCCCTACGAGCAGTACTTC; CDR3 protein: CASGLGGSPYEQYF
D gene: TRBD2; V gene: TRBV29-1; J gene: TRBJ2-5; clone size: .; CDR3 DNA: TGCAGCGTTTCGGGGAGGACTAGCGGGAGTCGGTACTTC; CDR3 protein: CSVSGRTSGSRYF
D gene: TRBD2; V gene: TRBV6-5; J gene: TRBJ2-5; clone size: many; CDR3 DNA: TGTGCCAGCAGTCAGAGGGAGGGGACCCAGTACTTC; CDR3 protein: CASSQREGTQYF
D gene: TRBD2; V gene: TRBV3-1; J gene: TRBJ2-6; clone size: few; CDR3 DNA: TGTGCCAGCTCTACCAGCGGGGGAGCGGGGGGGGCCAACGTCCTGACTTTC; CDR3 protein: CASSTSGGAGGANVLTF
D gene: TRBD1; V gene: TRBV3-1; J gene: TRBJ1-5; clone size: few; CDR3 DNA: TGTGCCAGCAGCCGAGTAGGACAGGGGCGAGGCCAGCCCCAGCATTTT; CDR3 protein: CASSRVGQGRGQPQHF
D gene: TRBD1; V gene: TRBV6-5; J gene: TRBJ1-1; clone size: few; CDR3 DNA: TGTGCCAGCAGTTTACCAGGGGGGCTTACTGAAGCTTTCTTT; CDR3 protein: CASSLPGGLTEAFF
D gene: TRBD2; V gene: TRBV27; J gene: TRBJ2-5; clone size: few; CDR3 DNA: TGTGCCAGCAGTGGTAGCGGGCGTTCATGGGAGACCCAGTACTTC; CDR3 protein: CASSGSGRSWETQYF
D gene: .; V gene: TRBV20-1; J gene: TRBJ2-3; clone size: few; CDR3 DNA: TGCAGTGCTGGTATTATCCGATACTCCACAGATACGCAGTATTTT; CDR3 protein: CSAGIIRYSTDTQYF
D gene: .; V gene: TRBV7-6; J gene: TRBJ2-7; clone size: .; CDR3 DNA: TGTGCCAGCAGCTGTTCGGACGGAAAGACCTACGAGCAGTACTTC; CDR3 protein: CASSCSDGKTYEQYF
D gene: .; V gene: TRBV6-5; J gene: TRBJ2-5; clone size: many; CDR3 DNA: TGTGCCAGCAGTTCGCGGCCACGCGATTGGGAGACCCAGTACTTC; CDR3 protein: CASSSRPRDWETQYF
D gene: .; V gene: TRBV7-2; J gene: TRBJ1-1; clone size: many; CDR3 DNA: TGTGCCAGCGAGCAACTGACGTCGAACACTGAAGCTTTCTTT; CDR3 protein: CASEQLTSNTEAFF
D gene: .; V gene: TRBV11-3; J gene: TRBJ2-5; clone size: .; CDR3 DNA: TGTGCCAGCAGCCAAAATTCGGGGATCCAAGAGGCCCAGTACTTC; CDR3 protein: CASSQNSGIQEAQYF